Below, 19 T cell receptor beta chains from the same sample are listed, as sequenced in a study of T cells in Graves' hyperthyroidism and ophthalmopathy. TCR beta CDR3 sequences were amplified from RNA transcripts. In the first-round RT-PCR of the TCR CDR3, the HTBI primer set was used. TCRdb reprocessed the multiplex PCR reads with MiXCR, giving one entry per CDR3 protein. The sample has under 450,000 distinct CDR3 sequences; 13% are singletons. The sample comprised blood. These receptors were collected from a man between 25 and 39 years old with Graves' hyperthyroidism that later progressed to Graves' ophthalmopathy.

This clonotype has ten or more counts. This chain joins TRBV12-5 and TRBJ2-5; the D gene could be TRBD1 or TRBD2 (5 bases each). CDR1 is LGHNT and CDR2 is FRNRAP in the germline V gene. V was shortened by 3 bases and J by 4 bases, with 24 bases between the two germline ends. CDR3 length equals 18 residues. The CDR3 DNA sequence: TGTGCTAGTGGTTTCCAACCCCGAGGGACCCTACAGCGAGAGACCCAGTACTTC. Translating gives CASGFQPRGTLQRETQYF.

Only a few counts were recorded for this clonotype. V usage is TRBV14 and J usage is TRBJ2-3; maybe TRBD1 (5 bases). The CDR3 covers 14 residues. Germline CDR1 reads SGHDN; CDR2 reads FVKESK. Deletions cut 1 base from V and 5 bases from J, with 10 bases between. As DNA, the CDR3 is TGTGCCAGCAGCCAAGCCAGGGAAGGAGATACGCAGTATTTT. It codes for CASSQAREGDTQYF.

The chain links TRBV13 to TRBJ2-1; TRBD1 is a possible D gene (5 bases). With 5 bases removed from V and 2 bases from J, the gap between germline ends came to 22 bases. Looked up from germline, CDR1 is PRHDT and CDR2 is FYEKMQ (reference sequence). The CDR3 consists of 18 residues. Here the CDR3 reads CASSLDPQGLSTYNEQFF. CDR3 nucleotide sequence: TGTGCCAGCAGCCTAGATCCCCAGGGATTATCGACCTACAATGAGCAGTTCTTC.

This clonotype was recorded a few times. The junction departs from germline at one end; a sequencing error may be responsible. J is TRBJ2-2 and V is TRBV7-7; 10 bases match TRBD2. Germline CDR1 SSHAT, CDR2 FNYEAQ (reference sequence). The CDR3 sequence is 16 residues long. As DNA, the CDR3 is TGTGCTAGCAGCTCCTCCGGGACTAGCGTTTCCGGGGAGCTGTTTTTT. As protein: CASSSSGTSVSGELFF.

In regard to this clonotype: A much larger clone lies a single base off, so this may be a read error. V and J are TRBV29-1 and TRBJ1-1; D is perhaps TRBD1 (5 bases). CDR1 and CDR2 from the germline V gene are SQVTM and ANQGSEA. CDR3 size: 14 residues. The CDR3 sequence: CSVEFGRVSTETFF. The CDR3 coding sequence is TGCAGCGTTGAGTTTGGCAGGGTTAGCACTGAAACTTTCTTT.

This clonotype turned up a few times. The rearrangement links TRBV7-9 to TRBJ2-2, with D unclear. CDR1 and CDR2 (germline): SEHNR, FQNEAQ (reference sequence). This CDR3 region has 13 residues. CDR3 in DNA: TGTGCAAACCCAGGACGGAACACCGGGGAGCTGTTTTTT. It translates to CANPGRNTGELFF.

There are many counts of this clonotype. The rearrangement links TRBV11-2 to TRBJ2-3; D is undetermined. This CDR3 is 15 amino acids long. Germline values: CDR1 SGHAT, CDR2 FQNNGV. Deletions cut 0 bases from V and 0 bases from J, with 7 bases between. The CDR3 loop is CASSLEFSSTDTQYF. CDR3 bases: TGTGCCAGCAGCTTAGAGTTCTCCAGCACAGATACGCAGTATTTT.

The J gene is TRBJ2-2, the V gene TRBV19; TRBD1 matches at 7 bases. Losses at the gene ends were 7 bases for V and 5 bases for J; bases not matched to a gene: 10. In germline, CDR1 is LNHDA, CDR2 SQIVND (reference sequence). This CDR3 is built from 15 residues. The CDR3 DNA sequence: TGTGCCAGTACCAAAAACAGGGGTGGGACCGGGGAGCTGTTTTTT. This encodes CASTKNRGGTGELFF.

This clonotype was picked up many times. The V call is TRBV7-9, the J call TRBJ1-2; 7 bases line up with TRBD1. With 3 bases clipped from V and 4 bases from J, the junction kept 8 bases outside the gene matches. Germline CDR1 SEHNR, CDR2 FQNEAQ (reference sequence). The CDR3 totals 15 residues. CDR3 loop: CASSFRQGGGYGYTF. In nucleotides, the CDR3 is TGTGCCAGCAGCTTTCGACAGGGTGGTGGCTATGGCTACACCTTC. Filled out from reference TRBV7-9 and TRBJ1-2, the complete variable domain reads DTGVSQNPRHKITKRGQNVTFRCDPISEHNRLYWYRQTLGQGPEFLTYFQNEAQLEKSRLLSDRFSAERPKGSFSTLEIQRTEQGDSAMYLCASSFRQGGGYGYTFGSGTRLTVV.

This clonotype was seen more than once but under ten times. The chain couples TRBV20-1 to TRBJ2-5; 11 bases are a match to TRBD2. The CDR3 has 18 residues. The V segment lost 1 base and the J segment 5 bases; nucleotides outside the gene matches: 15. Germline-derived CDR1 and CDR2 are DFQATT and SNEGSKA (reference sequence). DNA of the CDR3: TGCAGTGCTAGAGGGGGGTGGCTAGCGGGGGGTAGGTCGGAGACCCAGTACTTC. Translating gives CSARGGWLAGGRSETQYF.

This clonotype has a count of ten or more. The chain employs TRBV12-3 or TRBV12-4 and TRBJ1-1; the D is unclear. With 3 bases removed from V and 4 bases from J, the gap between germline ends came to 6 bases. The CDR3 contains 12 residues. The DNA of the CDR3 is TGTGCCAGCAGTTTTAGGGTCACTGAAGCTTTCTTT. This sequence encodes CASSFRVTEAFF.

About this clonotype: A much more abundant neighbour one base away suggests this may be a read error. The chain carries TRBV20-1 and TRBJ1-1; D gene uncertain. Germline CDR1 reads DFQATT; CDR2 reads SNEGSKA (reference sequence). V lost 2 bases, J lost 1 base, and 11 bases lay in between. This CDR3 is built from 14 residues. CDR3 nucleotide sequence: TGCAGTGCTAGAAAGGGCCCCAAGAACACTGAAGCTTTCTTT. Translating gives CSARKGPKNTEAFF.

This clonotype was detected only a few times. This chain links TRBV18 with TRBJ2-4; D may correspond to TRBD1 or TRBD2 (5 bases each). V was cut by 0 bases and J by 8 bases, with 8 bases left in between. This CDR3 is built from 13 residues. The germline gives CDR1 KGHSH, CDR2 LQKENI. The CDR3 DNA sequence: TGTGCCAGCTCACCACCGGGGCGGGACATTCAGTACTTC. Protein sequence: CASSPPGRDIQYF.

This clonotype has ten or more counts. V and J are TRBV7-9 and TRBJ2-1, with TRBD2 identical over 10 bases. The CDR3 sequence is 17 residues long. Germline V gene sequence: CDR1 SEHNR, CDR2 FQNEAQ (reference sequence). The J segment lost 8 bases and the V segment lost 5 bases, leaving 15 bases of the junction unmatched. The DNA for the CDR3 is TGTGCCAGCAGCCCCACCCCGGGTAGCGGGGGGCTCGATGAGCAGTTCTTC. Protein: CASSPTPGSGGLDEQFF.

The V call is TRBV10-3, the J call TRBJ2-7; 8 nucleotides match TRBD2. Germline loops: CDR1 ENHRY, CDR2 SYGVKD. V lost 2 bases, J lost 0 bases, and 6 bases stayed unmatched. The CDR3 loop spans 16 amino acids. The CDR3 bases are TGTGCCATCAGTGAGGTCTTAGCGGGAAACTCCTACGAGCAGTACTTC. Translating gives CAISEVLAGNSYEQYF.

This clonotype appeared a few times. The rearrangement joins TRBV6-5 to TRBJ2-7; 11 bases fit TRBD2. This CDR3 has 14 amino acids. The germline V gene encodes CDR1 MNHEY and CDR2 SVGAGI. The V segment lost 3 bases and the J segment 5 bases; nucleotides outside the gene matches: 3. This CDR3 is CASSYLLAGDEQYF. CDR3 coding DNA: TGTGCCAGCAGTTATCTACTAGCGGGGGACGAGCAGTACTTC.

The V call is TRBV18, the J call TRBJ1-4; the D is unclear. The CDR3 covers 18 residues. V was trimmed by 1 base and J by 7 bases, leaving 22 bases between them. Germline values: CDR1 KGHSH, CDR2 LQKENI. The CDR3 DNA sequence: TGTGCCAGCTCACCACTCCCGGTTTCTCGTGAGGCAGTTGAAAAACTGTTTTTT. Its translation is CASSPLPVSREAVEKLFF.

This clonotype was counted a single time. V gene TRBV7-7 combines with J gene TRBJ2-2, with D perhaps matching TRBD2 (7 bases). The CDR3 totals 16 residues. Germline loops: CDR1 SSHAT, CDR2 FNYEAQ (reference sequence). V lost 3 bases and J 5 bases, leaving 16 bases between the germline ends. CDR3 region: CASSFLPQGGTGELFF. Written as DNA, the CDR3 is TGTGCCAGCAGCTTTCTCCCACAGGGAGGGACCGGGGAGCTGTTTTTT.

There are many counts of this clonotype. The chain uses TRBV2 and TRBJ1-6; 9 nucleotides agree with TRBD1. CDR1 SNHLY and CDR2 FYNNEI come from the germline V gene. With 6 bases clipped from V and 0 bases from J, the junction kept 6 bases outside the gene matches. This CDR3 comprises 17 residues. The CDR3 protein is CASRSGQGSSYNSPLHF. The CDR3 region has the DNA TGTGCCAGCAGATCAGGACAGGGGAGCTCCTATAATTCACCCCTCCACTTT.